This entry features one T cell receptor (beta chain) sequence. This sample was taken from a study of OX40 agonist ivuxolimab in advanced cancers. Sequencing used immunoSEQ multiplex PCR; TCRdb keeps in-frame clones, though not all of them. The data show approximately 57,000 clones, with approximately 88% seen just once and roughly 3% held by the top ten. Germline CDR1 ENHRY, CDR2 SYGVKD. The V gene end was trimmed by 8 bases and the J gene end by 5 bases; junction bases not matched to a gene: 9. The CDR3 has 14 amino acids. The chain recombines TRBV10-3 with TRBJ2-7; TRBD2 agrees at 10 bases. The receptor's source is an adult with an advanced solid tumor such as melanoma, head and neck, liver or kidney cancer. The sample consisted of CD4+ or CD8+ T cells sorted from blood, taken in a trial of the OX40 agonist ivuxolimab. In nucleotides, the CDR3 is TGTGCCATCGGAGAAGCGGGAGGGCGTAACGAGCAGTACTTC. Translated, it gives CAIGEAGGRNEQYF.